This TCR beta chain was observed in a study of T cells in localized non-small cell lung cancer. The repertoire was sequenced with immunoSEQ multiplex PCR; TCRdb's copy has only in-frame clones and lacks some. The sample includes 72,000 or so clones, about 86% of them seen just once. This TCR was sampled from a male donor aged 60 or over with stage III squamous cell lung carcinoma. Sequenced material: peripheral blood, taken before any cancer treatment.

As DNA, the CDR3 is TGTGCCAGCAGGGACGGTATGAACACTGAAGCTTTCTTT. Translated: CASRDGMNTEAFF. This sequence joins TRBV28 and TRBJ1-1; no reliable D call. The germline gives CDR1 MDHEN, CDR2 SYDVKM. Trimming shortened V by 6 bases and J by 0 bases, and 8 bases separated the two germline ends. This CDR3 has 13 amino acids.